The clone carrying this TCR beta chain was observed a single time. Antigen specificity is unknown. This CDR3 region has 15 residues. Germline CDR1 and CDR2: MGHRA and YSYEKL. The junction had 7 bases not matched to a gene; V was cut back by 5 bases and J by 3 bases. The data belong to a study of cytomegalovirus exposure and HLA in healthy donors. Study-wide results and caveats: A later analysis reportedly found fewer N-insertions in an Asian-associated ancestry cluster than the approximately 700-donor mean. In vitro experiments confirmed that a few CMV-associated chains were specific for CMV antigens.

Amplification used 60 Vbeta primers and 13 Jbeta primers. As originally analysed: Some 11 million of the approximately 80 million unique TCR beta chains counted in a later analysis were shared. This table comes from immunoSEQ multiplex PCR, and its TCRdb copy is limited to in-frame clones, with some not included. D and trimming come from the DNA, and the V and J calls and clone size come from that table. The table records 150,000 to 200,000 clones, more than 60% of them present only once. The receptor's source is a young man in good health and CMV-seronegative. The chain has TRBV4-1 and TRBJ1-1; 9 positions agree with TRBD1. Sequenced material: PBMCs. Written as DNA, the CDR3 is TGCGCCAGCAGCACACGACAGGGGGTGGACACTGAAGCTTTCTTT. It specifies CASSTRQGVDTEAFF.